Listed here are 32 T cell receptor beta chains from one sample, sequenced in a study of OX40 agonist ivuxolimab in advanced cancers. Clones were sequenced by immunoSEQ multiplex PCR, and TCRdb holds only the in-frame ones, with some missing. This table has 15,000 to 20,000 clones, 65% to 85% appearing once. Here the sequenced sample was CD4+ or CD8+ T cells sorted from blood, taken in a trial of the OX40 agonist ivuxolimab. These receptors were obtained from an adult with an advanced solid tumor such as melanoma, head and neck, liver or kidney cancer.

In this sample, this clone turned up once. At the DNA level, this CDR3 is encoded by other sequences in the same sample as well. The chain uses TRBV13 and TRBJ1-2; possible D gene TRBD1, 6 bases. Per germline, CDR1 PRHDT and CDR2 FYEKMQ (reference sequence). Trimming shortened V by 4 bases and J by 8 bases, and 11 bases separated the two germline ends. The CDR3 totals 12 residues. CDR3 nucleotide sequence: TGTGCCAGCAGCTCGGCGCAGGGGGGCTACACCTTC. It specifies CASSSAQGGYTF.

The chain carries TRBV15 and TRBJ1-1; D unresolved. The CDR3 is 16 amino acids. V lost 5 bases and J 0 bases, leaving 16 bases between the germline ends. The germline CDR1 and CDR2 sequences are LNHNV and YYDKDF (reference sequence). This chain's CDR3 is CATSPEALGLNTEAFF. CDR3 DNA: TGTGCCACCAGCCCGGAGGCCCTGGGCTTGAACACTGAAGCTTTCTTT.

This clone was seen a handful of times. The gene calls are TRBV2 and TRBJ2-7, with 7 bases fitting TRBD1. CDR1 and CDR2 (germline): SNHLY, FYNNEI. The CDR3 spans 13 residues. The ends lost 6 bases at V and 2 bases at J; junction bases unmatched: 4. CDR3 in amino acids: CASRTGFTYEQYF. The CDR3 region has the DNA TGTGCCAGCAGGACAGGGTTCACCTACGAGCAGTACTTC. Together with reference TRBV2 and TRBJ2-7, the CDR3 gives the full variable domain: EPEVTQTPSHQVTQMGQEVILRCVPISNHLYFYWYRQILGQKVEFLVSFYNNEISEKSEIFDDQFSVERPDGSNFTLKIRSTKLEDSAMYFCASRTGFTYEQYFGPGTRLTVT.

The chain carries TRBV6-5 and TRBJ1-2; the D is unclear. Per the germline V gene, CDR1 is MNHEY and CDR2 is SVGAGI. V lost 0 bases and J lost 7, with 9 bases in between. CDR3 length equals 13 residues. In DNA form, the CDR3 reads TGTGCCAGCAGTTACTCACCGAGAGGTGGCTACACCTTC. Translation: CASSYSPRGGYTF.

The chain carries TRBV7-6 and TRBJ2-5; either TRBD1 or TRBD2 may fit D (5 bases each). The J call may be in error: the DNA end matches TRBJ2-7 better. CDR1 and CDR2 from the germline V gene are SGHVS and FNYEAQ. This CDR3 is built from 14 residues. The CDR3: CASSRRDGSYEQYF. Here the CDR3 DNA reads TGTGCCAGCAGCCGCCGGGACGGCTCCTACGAGCAGTACTTC.

The J gene is TRBJ1-5, the V gene TRBV10-1; possible D gene TRBD1, 5 bases. Germline lookup yields CDR1 WNHNN and CDR2 SYGVQD (reference sequence). Trimming pared 7 bases from V and 2 bases from J, leaving 12 bases between. This CDR3 comprises 14 residues. CDR3 region: CASKVGDGNQPQHF. Written as DNA, the CDR3 is TGCGCCAGCAAGGTAGGGGATGGCAATCAGCCCCAGCATTTT.

The chain is built from TRBV11-2 and TRBJ2-7, with D possibly TRBD2 on 6 matching bases. V lost 0 bases and J lost 0, with 9 bases in between. CDR3 size: 15 residues. Germline CDR1 and CDR2: SGHAT and FQNNGV. The CDR3 DNA reads TGTGCCAGCAGCTTAGAAGCGGGTAGCTCCTACGAGCAGTACTTC. The encoded protein is CASSLEAGSSYEQYF.

The chain is built from TRBV6-1 and TRBJ1-5; tentative D call: TRBD1 (6 bases). Germline V CDR1 and CDR2: MNHNS, SASEGT. The CDR3 spans 14 residues. V lost 4 bases, J lost 0 bases, and 7 bases lay in between. The CDR3 DNA follows: TGTGCCAGCAGTGTGGACAGTAGCAATCAGCCCCAGCATTTT. As protein: CASSVDSSNQPQHF.

The chain carries TRBV6-6 and TRBJ1-2, with a possible D match to TRBD1 (5 bases). CDR1 and CDR2 from the germline V gene are MNHNY and SVGAGI (reference sequence). V gave up 7 bases and J gave up 8 bases, with 11 bases separating them. The CDR3 is made up of 11 amino acids. CDR3 sequence (DNA): TGTGCCAGCACTAAAGGGGAAGGCTACACCTTC. As protein: CASTKGEGYTF.

V gene TRBV9 combines with J gene TRBJ2-7; 9 bases align to TRBD2. CDR1 and CDR2 (germline): SGDLS, YYNGEE. The CDR3 has 14 amino acids. V trimming: 3 bases; J trimming: 5 bases; junction bases outside the gene matches: 6. CDR3 protein: CASSASGRNDEQYF. As DNA, the CDR3 is TGTGCCAGCAGCGCGAGCGGGAGGAATGACGAGCAGTACTTC.

The CDR3 DNA is TGTGCCAGTAGTATAATCGGGGATACGCAGTATTTT. Protein product: CASSIIGDTQYF. The rearrangement uses TRBV19 and TRBJ2-3, with D hard to call. Deletions cut 2 bases from V and 6 bases from J, with 6 bases between. The CDR3 is 12 residues long. Germline assignment: CDR1 LNHDA and CDR2 SQIVND (reference sequence). Full variable domain (rest looked up from reference TRBV19 and TRBJ2-3): DGGITQSPKYLFRKEGQNVTLSCEQNLNHDAMYWYRQDPGQGLRLIYYSQIVNDFQKGDIAEGYSVSREKKESFPLTVTSAQKNPTAFYLCASSIIGDTQYFGPGTRLTVL.

The chain has TRBV7-8 and TRBJ2-1; the D gene is possibly TRBD2 (6 bases). V was trimmed by 6 bases and J by 3 bases, leaving 18 bases between them. The CDR3 is 16 residues long. CDR1 SGHVS and CDR2 FQNEAQ come from the germline V gene. In nucleotides, the CDR3 is TGTGCCAGCAGGTCCGCGGGACCTGCCCTCTACAATGAGCAGTTCTTC. As protein: CASRSAGPALYNEQFF.

Concerning this clone: This same CDR3 is encoded by further DNA sequences in the sample. The V gene is TRBV19, the J gene TRBJ2-7; tentatively, D is TRBD1 (5 bases). Trimming removed 0 bases at V and 3 bases at J, with 12 bases between. The germline gives CDR1 LNHDA, CDR2 SQIVND (reference sequence). This CDR3 region has 15 residues. Here the CDR3 DNA reads TGTGCCAGTAGTATAGACCAGGGAACGGTCTACGAGCAGTACTTC. Its protein product is CASSIDQGTVYEQYF.

The chain couples TRBV28 to TRBJ2-7; D might be TRBD1 (6 bases). The length of the CDR3 is 16 residues. Per the germline V gene, CDR1 is MDHEN and CDR2 is SYDVKM. Trimming took 2 bases from V and 3 from J, leaving 17 bases between them. The CDR3 nucleotides are TGTGCCAGCAGTTTAAATCGGGGCAGGGGTTACTACGAGCAGTACTTC. This sequence encodes CASSLNRGRGYYEQYF. The entire variable domain, with the rest obtained from reference TRBV28 and TRBJ2-7, is as follows: DVKVTQSSRYLVKRTGEKVFLECVQDMDHENMFWYRQDPGLGLRLIYFSYDVKMKEKGDIPEGYSVSREKKERFSLILESASTNQTSMYLCASSLNRGRGYYEQYFGPGTRLTVT.

This chain uses TRBV19 with TRBJ2-7; a possible D gene is TRBD1 (5 bases). V was clipped by 9 bases and J by 5 bases, with 20 bases between them. The length of the CDR3 is 14 residues. Germline V lookup: CDR1 LNHDA, CDR2 SQIVND (reference sequence). Here the CDR3 reads CASHPQGLGNEQYF. CDR3 DNA sequence: TGTGCCAGCCACCCCCAGGGCTTGGGAAACGAGCAGTACTTC.

V and J are TRBV19 and TRBJ2-7, with 9 bases lining up with TRBD2. CDR1 is LNHDA and CDR2 is SQIVND in the germline V gene (reference sequence). J gave up 1 base and V 5 bases, and 15 bases lay outside the gene matches. CDR3 length equals 18 residues. DNA of the CDR3: TGTGCCAGTAGTTCTCGAGTCGGGGTAGCGGGAGAGTCCTACGAGCAGTACTTC. It specifies CASSSRVGVAGESYEQYF.

The CDR3 nucleotides read TGCGCCAGCAGCCCTAGGGACGCCGTTTCTAACTATGGCTACACCTTC. The encoded protein is CASSPRDAVSNYGYTF. The chain recombines TRBV4-1 with TRBJ1-2; possible D gene TRBD1, 5 bases. V lost 4 bases to trimming and J lost 0 bases, with 15 bases between them. Germline CDR1 and CDR2: MGHRA and YSYEKL. The CDR3 has 16 residues.

This clone was counted only a few times. The rearrangement joins TRBV2 to TRBJ2-1, with 10 nucleotides matching TRBD1. The germline V gene encodes CDR1 SNHLY and CDR2 FYNNEI. J was trimmed by 6 bases and V by 6 bases; bases with no gene match: 17. The CDR3 spans 18 residues. The CDR3 DNA is TGTGCCAGCAGGGCCGGGACAGGGGATTTTCGGGGGGGCAATGAGCAGTTCTTC. Its translation is CASRAGTGDFRGGNEQFF.

The gene calls are TRBV5-5 and TRBJ1-4; D remains unclear. Germline CDR1 is SGHKS and CDR2 is YYEKEE (reference sequence). The CDR3 totals 15 residues. Trimming removed 4 bases from V and 0 bases from J, with 10 bases in between. CDR3 nucleotides: TGTGCCAGCAGCGCATTCGCTGCAACTAATGAAAAACTGTTTTTT. Translating it yields CASSAFAATNEKLFF.

The V and J genes are TRBV18 and TRBJ2-7; tentatively, D is TRBD1 or TRBD2 (5 bases each). Trimming removed 5 bases from V and 2 bases from J, with 13 bases in between. Germline V gives CDR1 KGHSH, CDR2 LQKENI. The CDR3 consists of 14 residues. In DNA, the CDR3 is TGTGCCAGCTCATCACAAGGGGAGACCTACGAGCAGTACTTC. Its protein is CASSSQGETYEQYF.

This clone has a single count. The CDR3 nucleotides are TGTGCCAGTAGTATGGGGGGATCTATTGGGAACACCATATATTTT. It encodes CASSMGGSIGNTIYF. The rearrangement links TRBV19 to TRBJ1-3, with D possibly matching TRBD1 (5 bases). The V and J ends lost 3 bases and 7 bases respectively, with 16 bases between them. This CDR3 region has 15 residues. The germline gives CDR1 LNHDA, CDR2 SQIVND (reference sequence). Full variable domain (rest looked up from reference TRBV19 and TRBJ1-3): DGGITQSPKYLFRKEGQNVTLSCEQNLNHDAMYWYRQDPGQGLRLIYYSQIVNDFQKGDIAEGYSVSREKKESFPLTVTSAQKNPTAFYLCASSMGGSIGNTIYFGEGSWLTVV.

The rearrangement links TRBV28 to TRBJ2-5; D may be TRBD2 (6 bases). With the DNA end fitting TRBJ2-7 better, the J assignment may be wrong. The CDR3 consists of 11 residues. In germline, CDR1 is MDHEN, CDR2 SYDVKM. CDR3 sequence (DNA): TGTGCCACCCGGGGGTCCTACGAGCAGTACTTC. The encoded protein is CATRGSYEQYF.

The chain carries TRBV19 and TRBJ1-5, with D perhaps matching TRBD1 (5 bases). Looked up from germline, CDR1 is LNHDA and CDR2 is SQIVND (reference sequence). With 5 bases removed from V and 3 bases from J, the gap between germline ends came to 11 bases. The CDR3 length is 14 residues. In DNA form, the CDR3 reads TGTGCCAGTAGTCCGGGACTCCTCAATCAGCCCCAGCATTTT. It is translated as CASSPGLLNQPQHF.

The CDR3 DNA follows: TGTGCCAGCAGTTACTCCCCCAGCGGAAGCTCCTACGAGCAGTACTTC. It translates to CASSYSPSGSSYEQYF. The gene calls are TRBV6-5 and TRBJ2-7; a possible D gene is TRBD2 (5 bases). The CDR3 has 16 residues. From germline, CDR1 is MNHEY and CDR2 SVGAGI. V was shortened by 0 bases and J by 0 bases, with 12 bases between the two germline ends.

This chain uses TRBV29-1 with TRBJ1-2, with TRBD1 as a possible D gene (6 bases). Trimming stripped 1 base from V and 0 bases from J, with 9 bases between. Per the germline V gene, CDR1 is SQVTM and CDR2 is ANQGSEA. This CDR3 has 14 residues. CDR3 amino acids: CSVEGRTANYGYTF. In DNA, the CDR3 is TGCAGCGTTGAAGGTCGGACAGCTAACTATGGCTACACCTTC.

The chain is built from TRBV19 and TRBJ2-5; D assignment may be TRBD1 or TRBD2 (5 bases each). CDR1 LNHDA and CDR2 SQIVND come from the germline V gene (reference sequence). V was pared by 8 bases and J by 7 bases, with 20 bases between. The CDR3 covers 14 residues. The CDR3 nucleotides read TGTGCCAGTTCACGGGACGGGGTTTTCGGGACCCAGTACTTC. Protein: CASSRDGVFGTQYF.

The genes are TRBV10-3 and TRBJ2-3; no reliable D call. Trimming took 3 bases from V and 5 from J, leaving 12 bases between them. This CDR3 region has 14 residues. Germline V gene sequence: CDR1 ENHRY, CDR2 SYGVKD. CDR3 protein: CAISDTAPRDTQYF. The CDR3, as DNA: TGTGCCATCAGTGACACAGCCCCCCGAGATACGCAGTATTTT.

The rearrangement uses TRBV7-6 and TRBJ2-2; D not certain. The CDR3 extends over 16 amino acids. Germline lookup yields CDR1 SGHVS and CDR2 FNYEAQ. V gave up 0 bases and J gave up 1 base, with 9 bases separating them. The DNA of the CDR3 is TGTGCCAGCAGCTTAGCGGTCAGTGGGAACACCGGGGAGCTGTTTTTT. Translated, it gives CASSLAVSGNTGELFF.

This chain connects TRBV28 to TRBJ2-7; no firm D call. Trimming pared 4 bases from V and 9 bases from J, leaving 19 bases between. Germline lookup yields CDR1 MDHEN and CDR2 SYDVKM. The length of the CDR3 is 14 residues. CDR3 amino acids: CASSSTVPPGGQYF. For the CDR3, the DNA is TGTGCCAGCAGTTCGACTGTCCCCCCGGGCGGGCAGTACTTC.

The chain is built from TRBV5-4 and TRBJ2-4, with D unresolved. Germline V gives CDR1 SGHNT, CDR2 YYREEE (reference sequence). The V end was cut by 2 bases, the J end by 5 bases, with 5 bases between. The CDR3 spans 12 residues. CDR3 nucleotide sequence: TGTGCCAGCAGCTTTTACGAAAACATTCAGTACTTC. This sequence encodes CASSFYENIQYF.

This clone was seen more than once but under ten times. V and J are TRBV14 and TRBJ1-1, with D tentatively TRBD1 (5 bases). The CDR3 sequence is 19 residues long. Per the germline V gene, CDR1 is SGHDN and CDR2 is FVKESK. The V gene lost 0 bases and the J gene lost 1 base, with 21 bases spanning the gap. CDR3 loop: CASSQDGRRVGVGNTEAFF. The CDR3 DNA is TGTGCCAGCAGCCAAGATGGGCGACGGGTAGGGGTGGGGAACACTGAAGCTTTCTTT.

The V call is TRBV5-1, the J call TRBJ2-1; 11 positions agree with TRBD2. CDR1 is SGHRS, CDR2 YFSETQ, per germline. There are 17 residues in the CDR3. The V and J ends lost 4 bases and 6 bases, in that order; junction bases with no gene match: 12. The CDR3 DNA reads as TGCGCCAGCAGCCCCATGACTAGTAGCGGGGGGGCCAATGAGCAGTTCTTC. Amino acid sequence: CASSPMTSSGGANEQFF. The full variable domain, in which reference TRBV5-1 and TRBJ2-1 provide the parts outside the CDR3, is KAGVTQTPRYLIKTRGQQVTLSCSPISGHRSVSWYQQTPGQGLQFLFEYFSETQRNKGNFPGRFSGRQFSNSRSEMNVSTLELGDSALYLCASSPMTSSGGANEQFFGPGTRLTVL.